This T cell receptor beta chain comes out of a study of beta chain features in type 1 diabetes listed by TCRdb under 2018. Study-wide context: Mean age, gender distribution, total cell number and subset yield did not differ between patients and healthy donors. A total of roughly 98,000,000 sorted cells were examined across all samples, and RNA yield correlated strongly with the number of cells per subset. The study compared TCRB repertoires of sorted circulating CD4+ T cell subsets between recently diagnosed type 1 diabetes patients and matched healthy donors. Naive and central memory subsets were obtained from all 30 or so donors, but regulatory and stem cell-like memory subsets were isolated from only 8 patients and roughly 8 healthy donors.

A word on this clone: This receptor's antigen is unknown. Within one base of it there is no much larger clone, and no base qualities were kept.

The CDR3 sequence holds 18 residues, the cysteine and phenylalanine included. CDR3 DNA is the only sequence kept; it has 54 bases, read in frame from the first base. Cut back by 3 bases and 10 bases, the V and J ends lie 25 bases apart. The germline V gene encodes CDR1 MNHEY and CDR2 SMNVEV (reference sequence). A single peripheral blood draw of approximately 0.11 L on average was collected from each donor into heparinised tubes. Naive, central memory, regulatory and stem cell-like memory CD4+ T cells were sorted on a BD FACSAria II using a panel including CD45RO, CCR7, CD25, CD127, CD95 and CD27. All sorted populations exceeded 95% purity. PBMCs were separated immediately by Lymphoprep density gradient centrifugation and were stained directly, without being cultured. Samples were stained and sorted in pairs, with one healthy donor and one patient per experiment, so that batch effects were minimized.

The entire isolated RNA was reverse transcribed using the High Capacity cDNA Reverse Transcription Kit, and thus expressed TCRB transcripts were sequenced. Naive, central memory and regulatory T cell samples underwent deep immunoSEQ sequencing, averaging about 3.57 million total reads per sample. Sorted cells were lysed in RLT buffer, and RNA was extracted using DNase-treated RNeasy Micro or Mini kits according to cell number. To prevent cross-contamination, every cell subset was processed on its own, while patient and healthy donor samples were processed together. TCRB sequences were amplified from cDNA with the immunoSEQ multiplex PCR, producing 87-bp fragments spanning the CDR3 region. Amplicons were sequenced on the Illumina HiSeq platform. In the authors' own workflow: PCR bias was computationally corrected using synthetic template baselines, reads within Hamming distance 2 were collapsed, and singletons that could not be merged were discarded. By aligning reads against IMGT, V, D and J genes, CDR3 length, and insertions or deletions at six rearrangement sites were assigned. Within each subset, clonotype counts were normalized to sorted cell number, after which true diversity and Gini coefficients were computed with the tcR R package. The overlap coefficient, calculated on TCRB nucleotide sequences, was used to quantify repertoire sharing. In TCRdb, the immuneACCESS table is reduced to in-frame sequences with V and J assigned. These tables do not hold every clone; where another copy was compared, an unresolved V gene accounts for under half, and the others remain unexplained. V and J calls and clone size are those listed in that table; D and trimming were worked out from the DNA. The sample has fewer than 400,000 clones on record, approximately 9.9% of them singletons. The top ten hold roughly 0.99% of the sample.

Broader findings and caveats from the paper: In all four CD4+ subsets, TCRB CDR3 length was moderately but significantly shorter in type 1 diabetes patients. Shorter templates might be favored by PCR, yet because patient and control samples were amplified and corrected together, any such skew would affect both groups equally. Because small numbers of individuals were included in the HLA sub-analyses, any influence of HLA type on TCRB rearrangement was left unresolved. Patients with type 1 diabetes made fewer insertions and deleted more nucleotides at VDJ recombination sites, implying thymic rearrangement abnormalities. Naive, central memory and regulatory TCRB repertoires appeared to be more alike among patients than among healthy donors. Sequencing cDNA rather than genomic DNA could over-represent highly expressing activated cells, although activation and CD3 levels did not differ between groups.

The sequencing input was central memory CD4+ T cells from blood. This chain is built from TRBV27 and TRBJ1-6; a weak D assignment points to TRBD1 (5 bases agree). The TCR sequence derives from a man aged 30-40 years with type 1 diabetes. The CDR3 loop reads CASSFERGGSGLGSPLHF. The DNA sequence is given as TGTGCCAGCAGTTTCGAGAGGGGTGGGTCGGGTCTTGGATCACCCCTCCACTTT.